The 14 T cell receptor beta chains listed next were all sequenced from one sample in a study of T cells in Graves' hyperthyroidism and ophthalmopathy. TCR beta CDR3 regions were amplified from RNA. First-round RT-PCR with HTBI primers amplified the TCR CDR3 region. TCRdb ran MiXCR on the multiplex PCR reads and lists one entry per CDR3 protein. The repertoire includes under 350,000 distinct CDR3 sequences, roughly 23% of them detected once, and under 55% sits in the top ten. Sequenced: blood. These receptors all stem from a woman aged 45-60 years with Graves' hyperthyroidism.

The table lists this clonotype with many counts. The chain carries TRBV6-1 and TRBJ1-1; 7 nucleotides align to TRBD1. The germline V gene has CDR1 MNHNS and CDR2 SASEGT. The ends lost 4 bases at V and 10 bases at J; junction bases unmatched: 9. The CDR3 spans 13 residues. The CDR3 protein is CASSATGVWVAFF. The CDR3 nucleotides are TGTGCCAGCAGTGCCACAGGGGTCTGGGTAGCTTTCTTT.

The genes are TRBV15 and TRBJ1-2; D possibly corresponds to TRBD1 (5 bases). The CDR3 covers 13 residues. Deletions cut 5 bases from V and 3 bases from J, with 10 bases between. Germline CDR1 LNHNV, CDR2 YYDKDF (reference sequence). The CDR3 DNA is TGTGCCACCAGCCCCGGGACCCACTATGGCTACACCTTC. It encodes CATSPGTHYGYTF.

This clonotype was picked up many times. The V call is TRBV20-1, the J call TRBJ2-3; a possible D gene is TRBD1 (5 bases). This CDR3 is 14 amino acids long. Trimming took 2 bases from V and 0 from J, leaving 9 bases between them. The germline V gene has CDR1 DFQATT and CDR2 SNEGSKA (reference sequence). In DNA, the CDR3 is TGCAGTGCTAGATTAAGACAGAGCACAGATACGCAGTATTTT. Translating it yields CSARLRQSTDTQYF.

This clonotype was seen many times. The chain recombines TRBV7-8 with TRBJ2-1; perhaps D is TRBD1 or TRBD2 (5 bases each). Deletions cut 0 bases from V and 5 bases from J, with 8 bases between. Germline CDR1 and CDR2: SGHVS and FQNEAQ. CDR3 length equals 14 residues. CDR3 in DNA: TGTGCCAGCAGCTTAGCGGGGGACCACAATGAGCAGTTCTTC. The encoded protein is CASSLAGDHNEQFF.

This clonotype was counted many times. The chain employs TRBV12-3 or TRBV12-4 and TRBJ1-1; D is possibly TRBD1 (6 bases). CDR3 length equals 13 residues. Trimming stripped 2 bases from V and 8 bases from J, with 12 bases between. The CDR3 DNA follows: TGTGCCAGCAGTTTACACAGGGATGCGGAAGCTTTCTTT. It is translated as CASSLHRDAEAFF.

The chain recombines TRBV27 with TRBJ2-7, with D maybe TRBD2 (5 bases). V lost 2 bases, J lost 4 bases, and 21 bases lay in between. The CDR3 has 17 amino acids. Germline V gene sequence: CDR1 MNHEY, CDR2 SMNVEV (reference sequence). CDR3 nucleotides: TGTGCCAGCAGTTTAGCGGGTCCGGCTTCCCTATATTACGAGCAGTACTTC. Its protein is CASSLAGPASLYYEQYF.

This clonotype has a count of ten or more. V is TRBV25-1 and J is TRBJ2-2; D unresolved. V was pared by 6 bases and J by 7 bases, with 6 bases between. The CDR3 totals 11 residues. Germline lookup yields CDR1 MGHDK and CDR2 SYGVNS. In DNA, the CDR3 is TGTGCCAGCAGGGATCACGGGGAGCTGTTTTTT. Its translation: CASRDHGELFF.

This clonotype has at least ten counts. The chain has TRBV6-5 and TRBJ2-7, with D unresolved. This CDR3 is 13 amino acids long. CDR1 and CDR2 (germline): MNHEY, SVGAGI. V was trimmed by 1 base and J by 4 bases, leaving 8 bases between them. The CDR3 DNA reads as TGTGCCAGCAGTTACTACCTTTTTTACGAGCAGTACTTC. It yields the protein CASSYYLFYEQYF.

This clonotype has at least ten counts. This rearrangement joins TRBV3-1 to TRBJ2-1; the D gene could be TRBD1 or TRBD2 (6 bases each). V was clipped by 4 bases and J by 8 bases, with 15 bases between them. This CDR3 comprises 14 residues. Germline values: CDR1 LGHDT, CDR2 YNNKEL (reference sequence). The CDR3 coding sequence is TGTGCCAGCAGCCTCGGGACATTAGCGGATGAGCAGTTCTTC. Protein: CASSLGTLADEQFF.

This clonotype occurred many times. This rearrangement joins TRBV11-2 to TRBJ2-5, with D perhaps matching TRBD2 (6 bases). V dropped 8 bases and J dropped 1 base, with 14 bases sitting between them. In germline, CDR1 is SGHAT, CDR2 FQNNGV. There are 14 residues in the CDR3. In DNA, the CDR3 is TGTGCCAGCCAAACGGCGGGGATCCAAGAGACCCAGTACTTC. The encoded protein is CASQTAGIQETQYF.

This clonotype has a count of ten or more. The rearrangement uses TRBV20-1 and TRBJ2-1, with TRBD1 identical over 7 bases. The CDR3 has 14 amino acids. Germline V gene sequence: CDR1 DFQATT, CDR2 SNEGSKA (reference sequence). Unmatched junction bases numbered 5, after V lost 1 base and J lost 5 bases. The CDR3 nucleotides read TGCAGTGCTAGAGTTACTAGGGGGCACAATGAGCAGTTCTTC. Its protein is CSARVTRGHNEQFF.

This clonotype was counted many times. The chain links TRBV6-1 to TRBJ1-5; TRBD1 matches 7 bases. The J segment lost 7 bases and the V segment lost 5 bases, leaving 17 bases of the junction unmatched. Germline V gives CDR1 MNHNS, CDR2 SASEGT. The CDR3 is made up of 17 amino acids. CDR3 loop: CASSFPGQLGVRQPQHF. In DNA, the CDR3 is TGTGCCAGCAGTTTCCCGGGACAGCTGGGGGTACGGCAGCCCCAGCATTTT.

The chain has TRBV12-3 or TRBV12-4 and TRBJ2-6; D unclear. The V and J ends lost 6 bases and 1 base respectively, with 10 bases between them. The CDR3 has 15 residues. This CDR3 is CASSRSASGANVLTF. CDR3 sequence (DNA): TGTGCCAGCAGCAGAAGTGCTTCTGGGGCCAACGTCCTGACTTTC.

The CDR3 region is CASRPSGGIYNEQFF. The CDR3 DNA follows: TGTGCCAGCAGACCTAGCGGGGGGATTTACAATGAGCAGTTCTTC. The chain has TRBV6-1 and TRBJ2-1, with TRBD2 identical over 11 bases. V shed 6 bases and J 4 bases; nucleotides not matched to a gene: 5. Germline CDR1 MNHNS, CDR2 SASEGT. The CDR3 covers 15 residues.